This passage covers 26 T cell receptor beta chains from one sample sequenced in a study of cytomegalovirus exposure and HLA in healthy donors. In the PCR, 60 Vbeta and 13 Jbeta primers were used. Produced via immunoSEQ multiplex PCR; TCRdb's table is partial and in-frame only. This sample carries 60,000 to 90,000 clones, 70% of them seen once, and the ten largest clones take more than 7.5%. Sequencing used PBMCs. All receptors come from a woman aged 45-65 years in good health and CMV-seropositive.

The genes are TRBV30 and TRBJ1-5; 9 bases match TRBD1. In germline, CDR1 is GTSNPN, CDR2 SVGIG (reference sequence). V gave up 3 bases and J gave up 4 bases; unmatched junction bases: 10. CDR3 size: 16 residues. CDR3 protein: CAWRVTGTGNNQPQHF. The CDR3 DNA is TGTGCCTGGAGGGTAACCGGGACAGGGAATAATCAGCCCCAGCATTTT.

The chain links TRBV27 to TRBJ2-7, with 9 bases aligning to TRBD1. Per germline, CDR1 MNHEY and CDR2 SMNVEV (reference sequence). The length of the CDR3 is 16 residues. Germline trimming cut 6 bases from V and 3 bases from J; bases unmatched to any gene: 12. This chain's CDR3 is CASRSASGQGDYEQYF. DNA of the CDR3: TGTGCCAGCAGGTCGGCATCGGGACAGGGCGACTACGAGCAGTACTTC.

This clone was recorded a few times. J is TRBJ2-1 and V is TRBV5-1; D might be TRBD2 (6 bases). The V end was cut by 4 bases, the J end by 8 bases, with 22 bases between. The CDR3 consists of 16 residues. Germline-derived CDR1 and CDR2 are SGHRS and YFSETQ. Here the CDR3 DNA reads TGCGCCAGCAGCCCGGGAATTGCTAGCGCCAAGGATGAGCAGTTCTTC. This encodes CASSPGIASAKDEQFF.

The J gene is TRBJ1-2, the V gene TRBV5-1; TRBD1 agrees at 7 bases. The CDR3 is 15 amino acids. Germline trimming cut 4 bases from V and 4 bases from J; bases unmatched to any gene: 10. The germline CDR1 and CDR2 sequences are SGHRS and YFSETQ. The CDR3 sequence: CASSDGTESSYGYTF. CDR3 DNA: TGCGCCAGCAGCGACGGGACAGAAAGTTCCTATGGCTACACCTTC.

The gene calls are TRBV19 and TRBJ2-7; D is perhaps TRBD2 (5 bases). CDR1 LNHDA and CDR2 SQIVND come from the germline V gene (reference sequence). Trimming stripped 3 bases from V and 3 bases from J, with 12 bases between. CDR3 length: 14 residues. The CDR3 bases are TGTGCCAGTAGTATCCAGGAGGACGGCTACGAGCAGTACTTC. It codes for CASSIQEDGYEQYF.

V usage is TRBV10-3 and J usage is TRBJ1-5; the D is unclear. Trimming shortened V by 4 bases and J by 5 bases, and 6 bases separated the two germline ends. There are 12 residues in the CDR3. Germline loops: CDR1 ENHRY, CDR2 SYGVKD. The CDR3 reads CAISAEDQPQHF. As DNA, the CDR3 is TGTGCCATCAGTGCGGAGGATCAGCCCCAGCATTTT.

The chain is built from TRBV7-8 and TRBJ1-5, with D unresolved. V was clipped by 1 base and J by 0 bases, with 7 bases between them. CDR1 SGHVS and CDR2 FQNEAQ come from the germline V gene. This CDR3 contains 15 residues. The CDR3 nucleotides read TGTGCCAGCAGCTTAGAAATCTATAGCAATCAGCCCCAGCATTTT. This translates into CASSLEIYSNQPQHF.

A remark on this clone: A junction end diverges from the germline sequence, so it may reflect a read error. The chain couples TRBV11-2 to TRBJ1-2; 9 nucleotides align to TRBD1. Germline values: CDR1 SGHAT, CDR2 FQNNGV. This CDR3 has 15 residues. The DNA for the CDR3 is TGTGCCAGCAGCTGGGGGGACAGGGTCGACTATCGCTACACCTTC. Protein sequence: CASSWGDRVDYRYTF.

The sample holds a few counts of this clone. The chain has TRBV7-9 and TRBJ2-1, with a tentative D call TRBD2 (7 bases). Germline CDR1 and CDR2: SEHNR and FQNEAQ (reference sequence). The CDR3 contains 14 residues. Between the trimmed V and J ends, which lost 5 bases and 4 bases, there was a span of 12 bases. The CDR3 coding sequence is TGTGCCAGCAGCACGGGGGGCTATTACAATGAGCAGTTCTTC. Translated, it gives CASSTGGYYNEQFF.

The V call is TRBV7-9, the J call TRBJ1-6, with 10 positions matching TRBD1. CDR1 and CDR2 (germline): SEHNR, FQNEAQ (reference sequence). Unmatched junction bases numbered 7, after V lost 4 bases and J lost 10 bases. The CDR3 has 15 amino acids. CDR3 DNA sequence: TGTGCCAGCAGCTCCGGGACAGGGGATCACTCACCCCTCCACTTT. Protein: CASSSGTGDHSPLHF.

The J gene is TRBJ1-1, the V gene TRBV19; 7 bases align to TRBD1. With V trimmed by 5 bases and J by 5 bases, 8 bases remained unmatched. The germline CDR1 and CDR2 sequences are LNHDA and SQIVND (reference sequence). There are 14 residues in the CDR3. The CDR3 region is CASSPDRAFTEAFF. CDR3 coding DNA: TGTGCCAGTAGTCCCGACAGGGCTTTTACTGAAGCTTTCTTT. The variable domain in full, completed from reference TRBV19 and TRBJ1-1, reads DGGITQSPKYLFRKEGQNVTLSCEQNLNHDAMYWYRQDPGQGLRLIYYSQIVNDFQKGDIAEGYSVSREKKESFPLTVTSAQKNPTAFYLCASSPDRAFTEAFFGQGTRLTVV.

This clone appeared once. The chain uses TRBV6-5 and TRBJ2-3, with TRBD1 matching 8 bases. This CDR3 has 14 residues. J was trimmed by 4 bases and V by 5 bases; bases with no gene match: 5. The germline gives CDR1 MNHEY, CDR2 SVGAGI. This CDR3 is CASSPQGASDTQYF. The CDR3 DNA reads TGTGCCAGCAGTCCTCAGGGGGCGTCAGATACGCAGTATTTT.

The chain combines TRBV30 with TRBJ1-2, with 7 bases that match TRBD1. From germline, CDR1 is GTSNPN and CDR2 SVGIG (reference sequence). The length of the CDR3 is 12 residues. The J segment lost 3 bases and the V segment lost 7 bases, leaving 5 bases of the junction unmatched. This chain's CDR3 is CALSRGDYGYTF. In DNA, the CDR3 is TGTGCCTTATCCAGGGGGGACTATGGCTACACCTTC.

The chain joins TRBV2 to TRBJ2-1, with D perhaps matching TRBD1 (6 bases). Between the trimmed V and J ends, which lost 11 bases and 9 bases, there was a span of 17 bases. The CDR3 is made up of 12 amino acids. Per the germline V gene, CDR1 is SNHLY and CDR2 is FYNNEI. CDR3 DNA: TGTGCCGTTATTACAGGGAAACGTGAGCAGTTCTTC. Its protein product is CAVITGKREQFF.

The CDR3: CASSANPSGNYEQYF. CDR3 nucleotide sequence: TGCGCCAGCAGCGCCAACCCTAGCGGGAACTACGAGCAGTACTTC. The chain combines TRBV5-1 with TRBJ2-7; 9 bases are a match to TRBD2. Germline CDR1 is SGHRS and CDR2 is YFSETQ. Unmatched junction bases numbered 8, after V lost 4 bases and J lost 3 bases. This CDR3 contains 15 residues.

The V and J genes are TRBV27 and TRBJ2-7; 8 bases fit TRBD2. V shed 4 bases, J shed 4 bases, and the junction held 3 bases outside the gene matches. The CDR3 runs to 13 residues. Germline CDR1 MNHEY, CDR2 SMNVEV (reference sequence). Here the CDR3 DNA reads TGTGCCAGCAGTTGGCTAGCGGGTTACGAGCAGTACTTC. The encoded protein is CASSWLAGYEQYF.

This clone was recorded once. The CDR3 is CASRTTITNYGYTF. The DNA of the CDR3 is TGTGCCAGCAGGACAACAATCACCAACTATGGCTACACCTTC. This rearrangement joins TRBV28 to TRBJ1-2; the D is unclear. The length of the CDR3 is 14 residues. V was shortened by 6 bases and J by 2 bases, with 13 bases between the two germline ends. The germline V gene has CDR1 MDHEN and CDR2 SYDVKM.

There are a few counts of this clone. V is TRBV5-4 and J is TRBJ1-3; 7 positions agree with TRBD1. Unmatched junction bases numbered 6, after V lost 0 bases and J lost 0 bases. Germline CDR1 is SGHNT and CDR2 is YYREEE (reference sequence). This CDR3 spans 17 amino acids. Here the CDR3 reads CASSLDRGQSSGNTIYF. CDR3 in DNA: TGTGCCAGCAGCTTGGACAGGGGTCAGAGCTCTGGAAACACCATATATTTT.

At least ten counts were recorded for this clone. The chain combines TRBV5-6 with TRBJ2-1; TRBD1 is a possible D gene (6 bases). The V gene lost 0 bases and the J gene lost 0 bases, with 10 bases spanning the gap. There are 16 residues in the CDR3. The V gene's germline CDR1 is SGHDT and CDR2 YYEEEE. The CDR3, as DNA: TGTGCCAGCAGCTTGGGGGACATCACCTCCTACAATGAGCAGTTCTTC. Its translation: CASSLGDITSYNEQFF. Together with reference TRBV5-6 and TRBJ2-1, the CDR3 gives the full variable domain: DAGVTQSPTHLIKTRGQQVTLRCSPKSGHDTVSWYQQALGQGPQFIFQYYEEEERQRGNFPDRFSGHQFPNYSSELNVNALLLGDSALYLCASSLGDITSYNEQFFGPGTRLTVL.

The chain combines TRBV6-1 with TRBJ2-6; maybe TRBD1 (6 bases). V dropped 5 bases and J dropped 4 bases, with 12 bases sitting between them. The CDR3 runs to 15 residues. Germline-derived CDR1 and CDR2 are MNHNS and SASEGT. The CDR3 loop is CASSWGLPGANVLTF. The CDR3 nucleotides read TGTGCCAGCAGTTGGGGGCTCCCCGGGGCCAACGTCCTGACTTTC.

The CDR3 spells CATRDLPGGYTF. The CDR3 bases are TGTGCCACCAGGGATCTTCCGGGGGGCTACACCTTC. The chain employs TRBV15 and TRBJ1-2; the D is unclear. V was trimmed by 6 bases and J by 8 bases, leaving 13 bases between them. Looked up from germline, CDR1 is LNHNV and CDR2 is YYDKDF (reference sequence). The CDR3 covers 12 residues. The full variable domain, completed using reference TRBV15 and TRBJ1-2, is DAMVIQNPRYQVTQFGKPVTLSCSQTLNHNVMYWYQQKSSQAPKLLFHYYDKDFNNEADTPDNFQSRRPNTSFCFLDIRSPGLGDTAMYLCATRDLPGGYTFGSGTRLTVV.

With respect to this clone: The same CDR3 is also encoded by other DNA sequences in this sample. The chain uses TRBV9 and TRBJ2-2; 10 bases are a match to TRBD1. V shed 1 base, J shed 4 bases, and the junction held 7 bases outside the gene matches. The CDR3 has 17 amino acids. From germline, CDR1 is SGDLS and CDR2 YYNGEE. The chain's CDR3 is CASSVQTGGDFTGELFF. Written as DNA, the CDR3 is TGTGCCAGCAGCGTACAGACAGGGGGCGATTTCACCGGGGAGCTGTTTTTT.

V usage is TRBV5-1 and J usage is TRBJ1-4; maybe TRBD1 (6 bases). The germline gives CDR1 SGHRS, CDR2 YFSETQ. The CDR3 is 15 residues long. Trimming shortened V by 4 bases and J by 3 bases, and 13 bases separated the two germline ends. DNA of the CDR3: TGCGCCAGCAGCATTACAGGGAGTTCTAATGAAAAACTGTTTTTT. Residues: CASSITGSSNEKLFF.

This chain joins TRBV7-2 and TRBJ2-2, with unresolved D. The CDR3 has 14 residues. The V end was cut by 3 bases, the J end by 3 bases, with 8 bases between. The germline V gene has CDR1 SGHTA and CDR2 FQGNSA. The CDR3, as DNA: TGTGCCAGCAGCTTCGACTTTTACACCGGGGAGCTGTTTTTT. The encoded protein is CASSFDFYTGELFF.

The rearrangement links TRBV9 to TRBJ2-7, with a weak D call TRBD2 (5 bases). Germline CDR1 SGDLS, CDR2 YYNGEE. Trimming took off 0 bases at V and 7 bases at J, with 17 bases between the two ends. The CDR3 extends over 15 amino acids. The CDR3 protein is CASSVGGLDFIEQYF. The DNA for the CDR3 is TGTGCCAGCAGCGTAGGAGGACTGGACTTTATTGAGCAGTACTTC.

The chain carries TRBV28 and TRBJ2-3, with TRBD1 matching 9 bases. CDR3 length: 16 residues. Germline loops: CDR1 MDHEN, CDR2 SYDVKM. With V trimmed by 6 bases and J by 2 bases, 9 bases remained unmatched. The CDR3 DNA follows: TGTGCCAGCAGCCCCTCAGGGACAGGGCTCACAGATACGCAGTATTTT. It yields the protein CASSPSGTGLTDTQYF.